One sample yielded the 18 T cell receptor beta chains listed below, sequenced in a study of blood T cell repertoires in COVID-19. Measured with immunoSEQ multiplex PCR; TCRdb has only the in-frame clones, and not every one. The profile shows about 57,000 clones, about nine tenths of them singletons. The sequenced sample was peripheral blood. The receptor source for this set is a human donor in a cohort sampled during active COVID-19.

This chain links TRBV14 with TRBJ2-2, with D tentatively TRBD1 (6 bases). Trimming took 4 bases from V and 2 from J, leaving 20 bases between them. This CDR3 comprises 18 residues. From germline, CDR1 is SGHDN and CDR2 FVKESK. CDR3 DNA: TGTGCCAGCAGCCCCCGACAGGCTAGCCCGATAAACACCGGGGAGCTGTTTTTT. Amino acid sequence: CASSPRQASPINTGELFF.

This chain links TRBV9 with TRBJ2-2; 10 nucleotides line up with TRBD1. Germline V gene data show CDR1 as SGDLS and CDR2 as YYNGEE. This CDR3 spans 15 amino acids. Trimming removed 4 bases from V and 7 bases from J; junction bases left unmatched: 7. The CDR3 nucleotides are TGTGCCAGCAGCATCCGGGACAGGGGTGGCGGGGAGCTGTTTTTT. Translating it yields CASSIRDRGGGELFF.

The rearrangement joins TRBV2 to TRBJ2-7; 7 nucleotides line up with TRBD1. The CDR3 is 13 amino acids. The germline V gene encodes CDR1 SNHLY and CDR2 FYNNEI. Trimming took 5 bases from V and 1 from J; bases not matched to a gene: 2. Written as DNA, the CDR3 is TGTGCCAGCAGTCAACAGGGGTCCTACGAGCAGTACTTC. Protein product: CASSQQGSYEQYF.

CDR3 region: CASSQEDRYKNIQYF. In DNA form, the CDR3 reads TGCGCCAGCAGCCAAGAAGATAGATACAAAAACATTCAGTACTTC. V usage is TRBV4-1 and J usage is TRBJ2-4; unclear D gene. This CDR3 has 15 residues. CDR1 MGHRA and CDR2 YSYEKL come from the germline V gene. The V end was cut by 0 bases, the J end by 3 bases, with 9 bases between.

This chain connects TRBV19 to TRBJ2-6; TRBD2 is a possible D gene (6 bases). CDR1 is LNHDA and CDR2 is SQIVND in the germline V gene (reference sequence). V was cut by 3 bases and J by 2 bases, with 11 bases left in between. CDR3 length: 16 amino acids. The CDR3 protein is CASSILWGAGANVLTF. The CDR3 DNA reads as TGTGCCAGTAGTATCCTATGGGGGGCTGGGGCCAACGTCCTGACTTTC.

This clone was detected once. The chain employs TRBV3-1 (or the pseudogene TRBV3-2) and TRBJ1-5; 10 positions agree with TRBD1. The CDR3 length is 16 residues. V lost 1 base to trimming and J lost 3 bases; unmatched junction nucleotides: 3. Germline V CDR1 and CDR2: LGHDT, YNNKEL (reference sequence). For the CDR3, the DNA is TGTGCCAGCAGCCAAGGGGACAGGGGACCCAATCAGCCCCAGCATTTT. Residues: CASSQGDRGPNQPQHF.

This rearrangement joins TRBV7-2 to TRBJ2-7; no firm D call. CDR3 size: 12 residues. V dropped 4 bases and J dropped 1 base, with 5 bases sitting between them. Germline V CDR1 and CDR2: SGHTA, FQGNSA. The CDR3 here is CASSYSSYEQYF. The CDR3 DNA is TGTGCCAGCAGCTACAGTTCCTACGAGCAGTACTTC.

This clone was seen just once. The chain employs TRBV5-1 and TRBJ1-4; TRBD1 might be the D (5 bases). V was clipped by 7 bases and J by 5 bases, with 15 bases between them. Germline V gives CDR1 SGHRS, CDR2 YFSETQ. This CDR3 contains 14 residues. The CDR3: CASSLGGANEKLFF. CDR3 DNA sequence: TGCGCCAGCTCCCTGGGGGGTGCCAATGAAAAACTGTTTTTT.

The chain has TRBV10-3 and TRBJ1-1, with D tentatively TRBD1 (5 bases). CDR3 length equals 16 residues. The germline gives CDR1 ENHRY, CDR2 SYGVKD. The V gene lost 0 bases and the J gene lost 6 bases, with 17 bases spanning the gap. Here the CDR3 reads CAISESIGTGSPEAFF. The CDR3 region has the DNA TGTGCCATCAGTGAGTCGATTGGCACAGGAAGCCCTGAAGCTTTCTTT.

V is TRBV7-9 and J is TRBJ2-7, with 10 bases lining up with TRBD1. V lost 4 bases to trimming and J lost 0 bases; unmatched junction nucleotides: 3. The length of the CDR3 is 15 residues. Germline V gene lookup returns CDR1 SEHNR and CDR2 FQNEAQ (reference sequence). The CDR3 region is CASSSWTGGSYEQYF. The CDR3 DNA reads TGTGCCAGCAGCTCGTGGACAGGGGGCTCCTACGAGCAGTACTTC.

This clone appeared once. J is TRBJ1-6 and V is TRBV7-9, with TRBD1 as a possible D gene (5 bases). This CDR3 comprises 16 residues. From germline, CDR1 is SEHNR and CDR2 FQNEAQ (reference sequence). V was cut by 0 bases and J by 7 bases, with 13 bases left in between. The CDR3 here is CASSLAQAGGNSPLHF. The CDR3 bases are TGTGCCAGCAGCTTAGCGCAGGCGGGGGGGAATTCACCCCTCCACTTT.

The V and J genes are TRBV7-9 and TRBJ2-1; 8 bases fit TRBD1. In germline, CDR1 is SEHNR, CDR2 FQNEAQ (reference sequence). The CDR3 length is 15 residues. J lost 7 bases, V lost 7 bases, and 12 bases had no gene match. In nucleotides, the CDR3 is TGTGCCAGCACGTGGACAGGGACGGCGATGAATGAGCAGTTCTTC. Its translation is CASTWTGTAMNEQFF.

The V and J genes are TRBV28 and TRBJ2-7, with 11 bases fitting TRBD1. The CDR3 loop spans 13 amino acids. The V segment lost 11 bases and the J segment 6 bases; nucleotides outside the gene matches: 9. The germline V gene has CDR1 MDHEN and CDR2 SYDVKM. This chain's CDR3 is CASTGTGGLEQYF. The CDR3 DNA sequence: TGTGCCTCCACCGGGACAGGGGGACTCGAGCAGTACTTC.

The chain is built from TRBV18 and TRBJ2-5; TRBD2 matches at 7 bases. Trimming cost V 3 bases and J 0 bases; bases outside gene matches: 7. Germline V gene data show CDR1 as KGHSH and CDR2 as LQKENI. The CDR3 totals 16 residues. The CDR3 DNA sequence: TGTGCCAGCTCACCCACCAGCGGGGCGTACCAAGAGACCCAGTACTTC. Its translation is CASSPTSGAYQETQYF.

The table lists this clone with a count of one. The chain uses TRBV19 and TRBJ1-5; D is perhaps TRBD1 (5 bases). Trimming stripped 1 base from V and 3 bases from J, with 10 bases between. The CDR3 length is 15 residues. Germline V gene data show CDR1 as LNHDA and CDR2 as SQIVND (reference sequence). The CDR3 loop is CASSIGGTYNQPQHF. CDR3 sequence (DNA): TGTGCCAGTAGTATAGGCGGGACGTACAATCAGCCCCAGCATTTT.

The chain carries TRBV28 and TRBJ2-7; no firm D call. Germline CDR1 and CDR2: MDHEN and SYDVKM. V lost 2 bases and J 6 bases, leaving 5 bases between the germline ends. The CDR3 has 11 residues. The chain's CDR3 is CASSLTFEQYF. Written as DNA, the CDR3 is TGTGCCAGCAGTTTAACATTCGAGCAGTACTTC.

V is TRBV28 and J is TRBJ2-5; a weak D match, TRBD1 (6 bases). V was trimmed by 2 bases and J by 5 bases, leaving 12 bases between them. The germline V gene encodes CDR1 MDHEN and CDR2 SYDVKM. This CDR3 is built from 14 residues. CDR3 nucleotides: TGTGCCAGCAGTTTAGGGGGCCCTCAGGAGACCCAGTACTTC. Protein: CASSLGGPQETQYF.

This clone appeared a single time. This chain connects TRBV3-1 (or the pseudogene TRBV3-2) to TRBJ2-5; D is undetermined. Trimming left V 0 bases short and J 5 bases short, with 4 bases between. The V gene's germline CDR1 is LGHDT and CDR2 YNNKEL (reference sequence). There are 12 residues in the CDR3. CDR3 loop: CASSQDSETQYF. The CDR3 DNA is TGTGCCAGCAGCCAAGATTCTGAGACCCAGTACTTC.